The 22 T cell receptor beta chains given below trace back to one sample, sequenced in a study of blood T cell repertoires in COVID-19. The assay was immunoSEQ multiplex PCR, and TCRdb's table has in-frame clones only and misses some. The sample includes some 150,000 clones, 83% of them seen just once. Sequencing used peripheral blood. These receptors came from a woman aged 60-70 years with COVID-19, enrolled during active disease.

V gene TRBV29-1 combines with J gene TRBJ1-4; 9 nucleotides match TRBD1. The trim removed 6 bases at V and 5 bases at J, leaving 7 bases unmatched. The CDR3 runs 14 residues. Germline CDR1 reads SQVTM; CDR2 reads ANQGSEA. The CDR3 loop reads CSVWTGTGNEKLFF. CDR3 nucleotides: TGCAGCGTATGGACCGGGACAGGGAATGAAAAACTGTTTTTT. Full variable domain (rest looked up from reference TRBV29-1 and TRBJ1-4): SAVISQKPSRDICQRGTSLTIQCQVDSQVTMMFWYRQQPGQSLTLIATANQGSEATYESGFVIDKFPISRPNLTFSTLTVSNMSPEDSSIYLCSVWTGTGNEKLFFGSGTQLSVL.

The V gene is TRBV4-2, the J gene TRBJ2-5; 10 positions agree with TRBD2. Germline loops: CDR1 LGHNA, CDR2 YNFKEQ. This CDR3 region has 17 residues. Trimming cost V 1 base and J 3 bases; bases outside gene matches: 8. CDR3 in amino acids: CASSQGSASGGKETQYF. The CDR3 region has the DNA TGTGCCAGCAGCCAAGGATCGGCTAGCGGGGGAAAAGAGACCCAGTACTTC.

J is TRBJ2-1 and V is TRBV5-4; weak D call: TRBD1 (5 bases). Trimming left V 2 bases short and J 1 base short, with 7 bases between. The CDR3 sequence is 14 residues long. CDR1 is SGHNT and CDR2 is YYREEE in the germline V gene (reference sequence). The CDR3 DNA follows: TGTGCCAGCAGCTTCCAGGGATCCTACAATGAGCAGTTCTTC. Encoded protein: CASSFQGSYNEQFF.

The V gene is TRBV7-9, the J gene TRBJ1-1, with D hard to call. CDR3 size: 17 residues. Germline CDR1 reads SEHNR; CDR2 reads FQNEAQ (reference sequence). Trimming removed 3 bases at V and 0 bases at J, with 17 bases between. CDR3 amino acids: CASSFFPDNVMNTEAFF. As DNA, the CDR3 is TGTGCCAGCAGCTTCTTCCCCGACAATGTCATGAACACTGAAGCTTTCTTT.

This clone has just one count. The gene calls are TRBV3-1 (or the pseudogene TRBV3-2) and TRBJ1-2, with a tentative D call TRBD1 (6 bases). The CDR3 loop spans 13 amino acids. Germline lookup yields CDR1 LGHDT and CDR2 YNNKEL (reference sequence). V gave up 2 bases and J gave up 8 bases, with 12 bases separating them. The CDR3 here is CASSQRTVWGYTF. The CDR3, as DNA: TGTGCCAGCAGCCAACGGACAGTATGGGGCTACACCTTC.

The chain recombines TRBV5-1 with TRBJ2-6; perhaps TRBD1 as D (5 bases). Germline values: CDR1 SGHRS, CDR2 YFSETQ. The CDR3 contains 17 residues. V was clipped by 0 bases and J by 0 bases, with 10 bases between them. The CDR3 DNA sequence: TGCGCCAGCAGCTTGGGTACAGGACGCTCTGGGGCCAACGTCCTGACTTTC. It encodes CASSLGTGRSGANVLTF.

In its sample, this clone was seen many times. The CDR3 nucleotides read TGTGCCAGCAGCCCCCTAGGCGCTGAGCAGTTCTTC. Its translation is CASSPLGAEQFF. The rearrangement joins TRBV5-5 to TRBJ2-1; D remains unclear. Germline V gene sequence: CDR1 SGHKS, CDR2 YYEKEE (reference sequence). This CDR3 region has 12 residues. Trimming removed 4 bases at V and 9 bases at J, with 11 bases between.

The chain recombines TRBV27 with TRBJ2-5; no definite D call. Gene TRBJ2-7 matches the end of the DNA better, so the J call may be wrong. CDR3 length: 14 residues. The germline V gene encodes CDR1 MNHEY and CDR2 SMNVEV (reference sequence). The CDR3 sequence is CASSLFPSSYEQYF. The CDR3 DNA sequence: TGTGCCAGCAGTTTATTCCCGAGCTCCTACGAGCAGTACTTC.

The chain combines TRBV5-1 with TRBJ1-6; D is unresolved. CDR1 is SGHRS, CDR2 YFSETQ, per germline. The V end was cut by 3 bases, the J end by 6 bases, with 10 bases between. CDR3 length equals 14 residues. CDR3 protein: CASSWLEINSPLHF. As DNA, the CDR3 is TGCGCCAGCAGCTGGTTAGAGATTAATTCACCCCTCCACTTT.

The DNA for the CDR3 is TGTGCCACCAGCAGAGATACCAGCGGGAGGCAAGAGACCCAGTACTTC. This encodes CATSRDTSGRQETQYF. The rearrangement joins TRBV15 to TRBJ2-5, with TRBD2 matching 9 bases. The CDR3 consists of 16 residues. Germline loops: CDR1 LNHNV, CDR2 YYDKDF (reference sequence). The junction had 4 bases not matched to a gene; V was cut back by 0 bases and J by 2 bases. The variable domain in full, with the rest retrieved from reference TRBV15 and TRBJ2-5, is DAMVIQNPRYQVTQFGKPVTLSCSQTLNHNVMYWYQQKSSQAPKLLFHYYDKDFNNEADTPDNFQSRRPNTSFCFLDIRSPGLGDTAMYLCATSRDTSGRQETQYFGPGTRLLVL.

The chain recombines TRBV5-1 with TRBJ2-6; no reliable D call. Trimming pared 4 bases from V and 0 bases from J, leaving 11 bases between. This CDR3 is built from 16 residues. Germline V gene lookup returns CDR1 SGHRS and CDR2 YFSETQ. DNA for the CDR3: TGCGCCAGCAGCCCAGAAATAACCTCTGGGGCCAACGTCCTGACTTTC. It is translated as CASSPEITSGANVLTF.

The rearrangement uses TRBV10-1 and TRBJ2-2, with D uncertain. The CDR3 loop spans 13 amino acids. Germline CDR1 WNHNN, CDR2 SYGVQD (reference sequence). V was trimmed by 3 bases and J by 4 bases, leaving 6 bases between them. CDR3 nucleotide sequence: TGCGCCAGCAGTGACTACCGCACCGGGGAGCTGTTTTTT. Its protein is CASSDYRTGELFF.

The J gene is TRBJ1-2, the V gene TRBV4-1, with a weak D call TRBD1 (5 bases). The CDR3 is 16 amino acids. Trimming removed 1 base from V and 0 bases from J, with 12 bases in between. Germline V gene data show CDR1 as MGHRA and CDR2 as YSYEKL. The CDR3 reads CASSQVPLTANYGYTF. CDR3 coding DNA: TGCGCCAGCAGCCAAGTCCCTTTGACAGCTAACTATGGCTACACCTTC.

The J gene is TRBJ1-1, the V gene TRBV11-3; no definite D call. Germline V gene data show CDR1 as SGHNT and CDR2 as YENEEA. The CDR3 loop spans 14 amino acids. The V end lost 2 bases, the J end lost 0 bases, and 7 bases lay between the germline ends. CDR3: CASSLNTLNTEAFF. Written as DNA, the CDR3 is TGTGCCAGCAGCTTAAACACCCTGAACACTGAAGCTTTCTTT.

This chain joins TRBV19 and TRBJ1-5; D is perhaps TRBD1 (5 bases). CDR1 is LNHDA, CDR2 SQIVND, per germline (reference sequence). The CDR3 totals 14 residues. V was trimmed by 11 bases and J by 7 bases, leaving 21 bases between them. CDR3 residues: CASTEAGKYQPQHF. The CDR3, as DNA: TGTGCCTCTACCGAGGCAGGGAAGTACCAGCCCCAGCATTTT.

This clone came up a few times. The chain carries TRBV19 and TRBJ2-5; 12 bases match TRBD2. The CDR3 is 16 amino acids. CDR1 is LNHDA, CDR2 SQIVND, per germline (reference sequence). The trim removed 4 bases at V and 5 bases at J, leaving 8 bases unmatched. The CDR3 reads CASSTGGLAGYETQYF. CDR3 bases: TGTGCCAGTAGTACCGGAGGACTAGCGGGATACGAGACCCAGTACTTC.

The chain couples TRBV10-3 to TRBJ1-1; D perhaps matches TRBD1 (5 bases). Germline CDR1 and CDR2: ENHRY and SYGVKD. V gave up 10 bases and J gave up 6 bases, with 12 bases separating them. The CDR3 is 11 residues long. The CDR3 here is CATRGGAEAFF. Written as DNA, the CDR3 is TGTGCCACCCGGGGGGGGGCTGAAGCTTTCTTT.

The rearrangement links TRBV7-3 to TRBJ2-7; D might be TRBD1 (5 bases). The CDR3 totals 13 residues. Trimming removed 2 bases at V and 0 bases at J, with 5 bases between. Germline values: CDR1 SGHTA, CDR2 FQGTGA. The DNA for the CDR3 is TGTGCCAGCAGCTTAGACAGCTCCTACGAGCAGTACTTC. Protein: CASSLDSSYEQYF.

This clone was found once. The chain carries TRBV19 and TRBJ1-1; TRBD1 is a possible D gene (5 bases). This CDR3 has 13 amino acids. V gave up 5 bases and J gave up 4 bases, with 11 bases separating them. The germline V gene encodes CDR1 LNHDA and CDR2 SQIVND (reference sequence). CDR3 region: CASSQGWGTEAFF. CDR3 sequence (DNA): TGTGCCAGTAGTCAGGGTTGGGGCACTGAAGCTTTCTTT. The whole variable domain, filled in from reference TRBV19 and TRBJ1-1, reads DGGITQSPKYLFRKEGQNVTLSCEQNLNHDAMYWYRQDPGQGLRLIYYSQIVNDFQKGDIAEGYSVSREKKESFPLTVTSAQKNPTAFYLCASSQGWGTEAFFGQGTRLTVV.

The CDR3, as DNA: TGCAGTGCTATCCGGACAGAAGGCTACACCTTC. Translation gives CSAIRTEGYTF. The chain employs TRBV20-1 and TRBJ1-2; D is perhaps TRBD1 (6 bases). The V end lost 4 bases, the J end lost 8 bases, and 11 bases lay between the germline ends. The CDR3 length is 11 residues. Per the germline V gene, CDR1 is DFQATT and CDR2 is SNEGSKA (reference sequence).

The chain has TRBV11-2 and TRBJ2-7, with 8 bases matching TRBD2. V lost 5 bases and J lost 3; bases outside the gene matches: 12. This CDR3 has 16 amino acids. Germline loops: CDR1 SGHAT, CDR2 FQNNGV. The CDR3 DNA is TGTGCCAGCAGCGCCCGTCCAGGGGCGGGAGGCTACGAGCAGTACTTC. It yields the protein CASSARPGAGGYEQYF.

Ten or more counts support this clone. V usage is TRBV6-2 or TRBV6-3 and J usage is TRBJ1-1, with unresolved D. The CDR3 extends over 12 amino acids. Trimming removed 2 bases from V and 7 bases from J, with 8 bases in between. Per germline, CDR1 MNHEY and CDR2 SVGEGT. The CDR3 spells CASSYGAFEAFF. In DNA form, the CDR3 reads TGTGCCAGCAGTTACGGAGCTTTTGAAGCTTTCTTT.